This TCR delta chain was obtained from a study of Vγ9Vδ2 T cells in congenital toxoplasmosis (dated by TCRdb to the early 2020s). With regard to the full study: Congenital toxoplasmosis was diagnosed using IgG, IgM and IgA serology, Western blot and an in-house interferon-gamma release assay. This study compared the CDR3 repertoires of the gamma and delta chains in sorted blood gammadelta T cells from congenitally T. gondii-infected infants versus uninfected infants. Repertoire sequencing was done on samples from infants at 2 months after birth and at 1 year of age. TCR sequencing was performed on about 5 infected and roughly 10 uninfected infants at 2 months and on 3 infected and 4 uninfected infants at 1 year.

The same treatment, using spiramycin and/or pyrimethamine plus sulfadiazine plus folinic acid, was given to mothers of both infected and uninfected infants. All infants, infected and uninfected, were born by term delivery after more than 37 weeks of gestation. Roughly 0.92 mL of blood was processed into PBMCs by Lymphoprep gradient centrifugation, then cryopreserved in liquid nitrogen and shipped to Belgium. After thawing, PBMCs were labeled with Zombie NIR viability dye and stained with CD3, TCR gammadelta, Vgamma9 and Vdelta2 antibodies. CD3+ TCRgammadelta+ T cells were sorted on a FACSAria III with a mean purity of roughly 98%. For each sample, RNA was extracted from around 9,300 sorted gammadelta T cells with the RNeasy Micro Kit. The infants were born to mothers who were enrolled with primary T. gondii infection during pregnancy. The infants' peripheral blood was drawn at an outpatient microbiology and virology center located in Pavia, Italy.

For this chain, trimming is 1 base at the V end and 0 bases at the J end, and the number of junction bases without a gene match is 23. The CDR3 covers 24 residues, taking in both the cysteine and the phenylalanine. Only the CDR3 region is kept as DNA, spanning 72 bases read in frame from base 1. CDR1 and CDR2 (GEAIGNYY, EKD) derive from the germline V gene. The investigation overall reported the following: Both infected and uninfected infants showed high prevalence of a public TRGV9 clonotype. Compared with uninfected infants, infected infants at 2 months appeared to have fewer N additions in their TRGV9 and TRDV2 CDR3s, and this was especially true for TRDV2-TRDJ1 sequences. Germline-encoded fetal-type TRDV2 CDR3 sequences seemed more prevalent in infected than uninfected approximately 2-month-old infants, suggesting an in utero expansion footprint. Two months was the earliest age with enough suitable sample material for TCR repertoire analysis, so newborn repertoires were not sequenced. Repertoire differences between infected and uninfected infants were less clear at 1 year of age than at 2 months.

Template-switch reverse transcription with SuperScript II was used to generate cDNA, with TRGC- and TRDC-specific primers combined in a single tube. The TRGC primer was designed for binding to both the TRGC1 and TRGC2 constant genes. TRG and TRD amplification used the KAPA Real-Time Library Amplification Kit, with AMPure XP bead purification between steps. Index PCR with the Nextera XT Index Kit was used to add Illumina sequencing adapters. Sequencing of TRG and TRD amplicons was performed on an Illumina MiSeq with the V2 300 kit, and 150 bp paired-end reads were generated. From the authors' description of their analysis: Before further analysis, read quality was checked using FastQC version 0.11.8. With MiXCR version 3.0.3, reads were aligned to GenBank TRG or TRD reference genes and CDR3 sequences were built. MiXCR defaults were kept, except that TRDD gene segments were assembled using 3 rather than 5 consecutive nucleotides. VDJtools version 1.2.1 calculated N additions, CDR3 length, J segment length and clonotype sharing between samples. Out-of-frame CDR3 sequences and those containing stop codons were excluded from analysis. The overlap of infant repertoires with previously published Vgamma9Vdelta2 repertoires from fetal, cord blood and adult blood was compared. Identical DNA sequences were merged into single rows after TCRdb reprocessed the public reads with CATT. What appears here as the V and J calls and clone size reflects TCRdb's work, not the paper's. This sample comprises over 550 delta-chain clones, roughly half of them detected only once. Roughly 27% of the sample is taken by the ten largest.

A note on this clone: There is no known antigen for this receptor. With only one base between it and a far larger clone, this is likely a read error.

The rearrangement joined TRDV2 to TRDJ3, with 7 junctional bases fitting TRDD3. The J gene comes from matching the DNA to germline here; TCRdb lacks it. Material: gamma-delta T cells from blood. The receptor was derived from a child under 10 years old born to a mother with Toxoplasma gondii infection during pregnancy, either congenitally infected or uninfected (not recorded which). The nucleotide sequence is given as TGTGCCTGTGACACTATCGATCGAGGCTTACTGTGGGATACAAGCTCCTGGGACACCCGACAGATGTTTTTC. Its protein reads: CACDTIDRGLLWDTSSWDTRQMFF.